This is a list of T cell receptor beta chains from one sample in a study of T-cell memory formation after mild COVID-19. TCRdb re-derived calls from the 5' RACE reads in MiXCR, one entry per CDR3 protein. Of hundreds of thousands of distinct CDR3 sequences listed, approximately 13% were seen once; the top ten hold 20% to 25%. Sequencing was done on a sample of PBMCs or a T cell subset sorted from them (not recorded which). The receptors stem from a man between 18 and 35 years old who had mild COVID-19 (a few samples of this study predate the infection). Cell type and time point are not known. The CDR3 runs from the conserved cysteine through the conserved F or W. The order of the fields is J gene, V gene, D gene, clone size, CDR3 protein, CDR3 DNA. D genes are given only for firm matches. Size is stated for part of the rows, as once, few or many counts, or as a class when the clone is expanded.

TRBJ1-1 TRBV15 TRBD1 few CATSDRENTEAFF TGTGCCACCAGCGACAGGGAGAACACTGAAGCTTTCTTT
TRBJ1-2 TRBV12-3/TRBV12-4 . few CASRGSTGGGYTF TGTGCCAGCAGGGGTTCGACAGGAGGTGGCTACACCTTC
TRBJ2-5 TRBV5-4 TRBD1 . CASSKGGTAQETQYF TGTGCCAGCAGCAAAGGTGGGACAGCACAAGAGACCCAGTACTTC
TRBJ2-5 TRBV12-3/TRBV12-4 . few CASSTQLIQETQYF TGTGCCAGCAGCACACAGCTGATCCAAGAGACCCAGTACTTC
TRBJ2-2 TRBV12-3/TRBV12-4 TRBD1 many CASSPRDRGLSSANTGELFF TGTGCCAGCAGTCCCCGGGACAGGGGGCTCTCCTCCGCGAACACCGGGGAGCTGTTTTTT
TRBJ2-4 TRBV28 . few CASNPTDETIQYF TGTGCCAGCAATCCCACAGACGAAACCATTCAGTACTTC
TRBJ2-4 TRBV3-1 . . CASSALGRVNIQYF TGTGCCAGCAGCGCCCTAGGGCGGGTGAACATTCAGTACTTC
TRBJ2-5 TRBV7-3 . . CASSPRGLETQYF TGTGCCAGCAGTCCCCGGGGGCTGGAGACCCAGTACTTC
TRBJ1-5 TRBV19 . . CASSDSGARNQPQHF TGTGCCAGTAGTGATTCCGGGGCCCGCAATCAGCCCCAGCATTTT
TRBJ1-1 TRBV29-1 . . CSVERRNTEAFF TGCAGCGTTGAAAGGAGGAACACTGAAGCTTTCTTT
TRBJ1-3 TRBV7-2 . . CASSLVRQTSGNTIYF TGTGCCAGCAGCTTAGTCAGACAGACCTCTGGAAACACCATATATTTT
TRBJ2-5 TRBV7-6 . few CASSLGIGEETQYF TGTGCCAGCAGCTTGGGGATAGGCGAAGAGACCCAGTACTTC
TRBJ2-1 TRBV5-1 . few CASSLGGPVGEQFF TGCGCCAGCAGCTTGGGGGGCCCGGTAGGTGAGCAGTTCTTC
TRBJ2-3 TRBV6-5 TRBD2 . CASSYPGLAGGPDTQYF TGTGCCAGCAGTTACCCGGGACTAGCGGGGGGGCCGGATACGCAGTATTTT
TRBJ2-5 TRBV4-1 . few CASSQALAVQETQYF TGCGCCAGCAGCCAAGCGCTGGCCGTACAAGAGACCCAGTACTTC
TRBJ2-3 TRBV6-1 . few CASSSQTGGGDTDTQYF TGTGCCAGCAGTTCCCAGACAGGTGGCGGAGACACAGATACGCAGTATTTT